A selection of T cell receptor beta chains follows, all from one sample in a study of T cell repertoires in cytomegalovirus infection. Their antigens remain unidentified. TCRdb processed the reads anew with MiXCR; each CDR3 protein has one entry. This table holds about 700,000 distinct CDR3 sequences, roughly 36% found once. The sample in question was cultured PBMCs, obtained from culture after CMV antigen stimulation. These receptors were taken from a human donor in good health (CMV status not recorded). Some clones in this sample may be carry-over from other donors' samples. Both conserved end residues are part of each CDR3. Each record gives: J gene, clone size, V gene, D gene, CDR3 protein, CDR3 DNA. A D gene is named only where the DNA matches it firmly. Clone size appears in some rows only: once, few, many, or a class for an expanded clone.

TRBJ2-2 few TRBV6-5 . CASTASGELFF TGTGCCAGCACCGCCTCGGGGGAGCTGTTTTTT
TRBJ2-5 many TRBV7-2 TRBD2 CASSLVSSGSNRKTQYF TGTGCCAGCAGCTTAGTATCTAGCGGGAGTAACAGGAAGACCCAGTACTTC
TRBJ2-1 . TRBV19 . CASSIPGTAIDEQFF TGTGCCAGTAGTATCCCCGGGACGGCTATCGATGAGCAGTTCTTC
TRBJ2-1 . TRBV7-2 TRBD2 CASSGPGLAGANEQFF TGTGCCAGCAGCGGGCCGGGACTAGCGGGAGCTAATGAGCAGTTCTTC
TRBJ2-5 . TRBV28 . CASSFPGQETQYF TGTGCCAGCAGTTTTCCGGGACAAGAGACCCAGTACTTC
TRBJ1-6 few TRBV7-2 . CASTPGLYNSPLHF TGTGCCAGCACCCCGGGACTGTATAATTCACCCCTCCACTTT
TRBJ1-2 few TRBV7-2 . CASSLVPIPNYGYTF TGTGCCAGCAGCTTAGTTCCGATCCCTAACTATGGCTACACCTTC
TRBJ1-5 few TRBV19 . CASSPDRGEVYSNQPQHF TGTGCCAGTAGTCCCGATAGGGGTGAGGTATATAGCAATCAGCCCCAGCATTTT
TRBJ2-5 . TRBV12-5 TRBD2 CASARGGLAGWPETQYF TGTGCTAGTGCTCGGGGGGGATTAGCGGGGTGGCCAGAGACCCAGTACTTC
TRBJ1-1 . TRBV7-8 . CASSSWTAMNTEAFF TGTGCCAGCAGCTCATGGACAGCAATGAACACTGAAGCTTTCTTT
TRBJ2-1 . TRBV27 . CASSDGRDNEQFF TGTGCCAGCAGTGATGGGCGAGACAATGAGCAGTTCTTC
TRBJ2-5 few TRBV27 . CASSLRRMARGETQYF TGTGCCAGCAGTTTACGTAGGATGGCACGCGGGGAGACCCAGTACTTC
TRBJ1-1 few TRBV15 TRBD1 CATSRGGQATEAFF TGTGCCACCAGCAGGGGAGGACAGGCCACTGAAGCTTTCTTT
TRBJ2-4 . TRBV4-1 . CASSLEVLAKNIQYF TGCGCCAGCAGCCTAGAAGTGTTAGCCAAAAACATTCAGTACTTC
TRBJ2-7 . TRBV28 . CASSSSVAASYEQYF TGTGCCAGCAGTTCGTCGGTAGCGGCCTCCTACGAGCAGTACTTC
TRBJ2-3 few TRBV20-1 TRBD2 CSARGGSGGVSNTQYF TGCAGTGCTAGAGGTGGTAGCGGGGGGGTGTCGAATACGCAGTATTTT
TRBJ2-3 many TRBV2 . CASSGGTLSTDTQYF TGTGCCAGCAGTGGGGGTACCCTCAGCACAGATACGCAGTATTTT
TRBJ2-7 . TRBV18 . CASSYARDPSSYEQYF TGTGCCAGCTCGTACGCCCGGGACCCCAGCTCCTACGAGCAGTACTTC
TRBJ2-7 . TRBV4-3 TRBD2 CASSQDSGGTRGYEQYF TGCGCCAGCAGCCAAGATTCGGGCGGGACTAGGGGCTACGAGCAGTACTTC
TRBJ1-3 . TRBV7-8 . CASSLERTGNTIYF TGTGCCAGCAGCTTAGAAAGGACTGGAAACACCATATATTTT
TRBJ1-3 few TRBV28 . CASTLTGTLIRSGNTIYF TGTGCCAGCACCCTAACAGGGACACTGATTCGCTCTGGAAACACCATATATTTT
TRBJ2-5 . TRBV20-1 . CSARGIQETQYF TGCAGTGCTAGAGGGATTCAAGAGACCCAGTACTTC
TRBJ2-6 once TRBV24-1 . CATSDPARATGANVLTF TGTGCCACCAGTGACCCCGCCAGGGCCACTGGGGCCAACGTCCTGACTTTC
TRBJ2-1 few TRBV7-9 TRBD2 CASSLIASGRDNEQFF TGTGCCAGCAGCTTAATTGCCAGCGGGAGAGACAATGAGCAGTTCTTC
TRBJ2-6 . TRBV6-5 TRBD1 CASHRQGGGANVLTF TGTGCCAGCCACCGACAGGGCGGAGGGGCCAACGTCCTGACTTTC
TRBJ2-5 few TRBV12-3/TRBV12-4 TRBD2 CASSLLAGVISSETQYF TGTGCCAGCAGTTTGTTAGCGGGAGTGATAAGTAGCGAGACCCAGTACTTC
TRBJ2-3 . TRBV6-8 . CASSQKGTTDTQYF TGTGCCAGCAGTCAAAAGGGTACCACAGATACGCAGTATTTT
TRBJ2-5 . TRBV7-9 . CASSREIETQYF TGTGCCAGCAGCCGAGAAATAGAGACCCAGTACTTC
TRBJ2-5 few TRBV6-5 . CASSYSLNREETQYF TGTGCCAGCAGTTACTCATTGAACAGGGAAGAGACCCAGTACTTC
TRBJ1-5 few TRBV12-3/TRBV12-4 . CASSPRGGGPFNQPQHF TGTGCCAGCAGTCCCCGAGGGGGGGGCCCCTTCAATCAGCCCCAGCATTTT
TRBJ1-1 . TRBV12-3/TRBV12-4 TRBD1 CASSFSGRGLRFTEAFF TGTGCCAGCAGTTTCTCGGGCAGGGGGCTTCGGTTCACTGAAGCTTTCTTT
TRBJ2-3 few TRBV5-4 . CASSPSTRFTDTQYF TGTGCCAGCAGTCCTTCTACGAGATTCACAGATACGCAGTATTTT
TRBJ2-1 . TRBV28 . CASSLPRNEQFF TGTGCCAGCAGTTTACCACGCAATGAGCAGTTCTTC
TRBJ1-1 few TRBV7-6 . CASSSLPLMGEAFF TGTGCCAGCAGTTCTCTCCCTCTCATGGGGGAGGCTTTCTTT
TRBJ1-5 many TRBV7-2 . CASSPTGLDSNQPQHF TGTGCCAGCAGCCCTACAGGTTTAGATAGCAATCAGCCCCAGCATTTT
TRBJ2-3 many TRBV7-2 TRBD1 CASSWGTGEGDTQYF TGTGCCAGCAGCTGGGGGACAGGGGAGGGAGATACGCAGTATTTT
TRBJ2-7 once TRBV7-8 . CASSLDSSGGYYEQYF TGTGCCAGCAGCTTAGATTCTAGTGGGGGGTACTACGAGCAGTACTTC
TRBJ1-2 . TRBV7-9 TRBD1 CASSAPWTGVHYGYTF TGTGCCAGCAGCGCCCCCTGGACAGGGGTCCACTATGGCTACACCTTC
TRBJ1-5 many TRBV7-2 . CASSPFSGGNQPQHF TGTGCCAGCAGCCCCTTCTCGGGGGGAAATCAGCCCCAGCATTTT
TRBJ1-2 . TRBV20-1 . CSATGYSQTNYGYTF TGCAGTGCTACTGGGTACAGTCAAACTAACTATGGCTACACCTTC
TRBJ2-7 few TRBV6-1 . CASSYLYGTYEQYF TGTGCCAGCAGTTATCTTTATGGGACCTACGAGCAGTACTTC
TRBJ2-2 few TRBV7-2 TRBD1 CASSWYRGTGELFF TGTGCCAGCAGCTGGTACAGGGGAACCGGGGAGCTGTTTTTT
TRBJ2-1 . TRBV7-6 . CASSPTPQGGRNEQFF TGTGCCAGCAGCCCTACCCCGCAGGGGGGTAGGAATGAGCAGTTCTTC
TRBJ2-4 . TRBV4-3 . CASSPGFQNIQYF TGCGCCAGCAGCCCGGGGTTCCAAAACATTCAGTACTTC
TRBJ1-1 few TRBV11-2 TRBD1 CASSLRQGSTEAFF TGTGCCAGCAGCCTCCGACAGGGGAGCACTGAAGCTTTCTTT
TRBJ2-1 many TRBV7-6 TRBD2 CASSARGGYNEQFF TGTGCCAGCAGCGCTCGCGGGGGGTACAATGAGCAGTTCTTC
TRBJ1-6 many TRBV7-2 TRBD1 CASSGTGGSYNSPLHF TGTGCCAGCAGCGGGACAGGGGGCTCCTATAATTCACCCCTCCACTTT
TRBJ2-3 once TRBV7-9 . CASSPRFGGGTDTQYF TGTGCCAGCAGCCCAAGGTTTGGCGGGGGCACAGATACGCAGTATTTT
TRBJ2-3 few TRBV12-5 . CASGLSPVSDTQYF TGTGCTAGTGGTTTAAGTCCCGTAAGTGATACGCAGTATTTT
TRBJ1-1 many TRBV7-6 . CASSYARGGLGTEAFF TGTGCCAGCAGCTATGCCCGAGGGGGTCTGGGCACTGAAGCTTTCTTT
TRBJ1-2 . TRBV4-1 . CASSPGGLGRRAYGYTF TGCGCCAGCAGCCCGGGGGGATTGGGACGGAGGGCTTATGGCTACACCTTC
TRBJ2-5 . TRBV12-5 . CASGLVEGGLYETQYF TGTGCTAGTGGTTTGGTAGAGGGGGGATTATACGAGACCCAGTACTTC